This T cell receptor beta chain comes out of a study of shared clonotypes between healthy human individuals. Across the study: Each donor's CD4 naive and CD4 memory cells filled three plates apiece, CD8 naive two, and CD8 memory one. Whole-study findings and limits: Memory subsets generally showed lower estimated richness than naive subsets. The researchers took only blood, and tissue repertoires probably look different.

Turning to this clone: Its antigen is not identified.

The authors divided CD4+ cells into CD45RA+ naive and CD45RA-negative memory subsets. TCRdb's table, derived via immunoSEQ multiplex PCR, lists solely in-frame clones and lacks some. The sample has about 960,000 clones; about three quarters are singletons. From germline, CDR1 is SGHVS and CDR2 FQNEAQ. V lost 0 bases to trimming and J lost 6 bases, with 9 bases between them. The CDR3 totals 13 residues. The clonotype originates from a man in his late teens or twenties in good health. The rearrangement uses TRBV7-8 and TRBJ2-7; D might be TRBD2 (5 bases). The material sequenced was memory CD4+ T cells sorted from blood. Subset reported: CD45RA-negative fraction. The CDR3 DNA follows: TGTGCCAGCAGCTTAGCCGGGGTCTTCGAGCAGTACTTC. Amino acid sequence: CASSLAGVFEQYF.